The present entry profiles one T cell receptor beta chain with its context. The data were obtained in a study of control samples from healthy donors and cancer patients. In germline, CDR1 is MNHEY, CDR2 SVGAGI. V lost 8 bases and J lost 1, with 11 bases in between. This CDR3 spans 13 amino acids. Only in-frame clones appear in the TCRdb table, and some are missing; sequencing was by immunoSEQ multiplex PCR. Of under 150,000 clones listed, under 90% are singletons. The specimen was blood. The chain is built from TRBV6-5 and TRBJ1-2; no definite D call. The receptor was derived from a man aged 30 to 45 in good health. The CDR3 DNA sequence: TGTGCCAGCGGAGGGATTCTTAACTATGGCTACACCTTC. This encodes CASGGILNYGYTF.